A selection of T cell receptor beta chains follows, all from one sample in a study of T cell changes during pregnancy in multiple sclerosis. Profiling relied on immunoSEQ multiplex PCR, and the TCRdb table lists in-frame clones only, not all of them. Altogether about 85,000 clones are present, 91% being singletons, with the ten largest covering roughly 2.5%. The sample was peripheral blood, taken in the first trimester of pregnancy. Every receptor here comes from a female donor with multiple sclerosis, enrolled in a pregnancy study. The CDR3 runs from the conserved cysteine through the conserved F or W. The D gene is left open where the match is weak. The size field is filled for only some rows; it gives once, few, many or a size class.

J: TRBJ1-2; D: TRBD1; V: TRBV5-8; size: once; DNA: TGTGCCAGCAGCCCAGGGACAGGGACCTATGAGGGCTACACCTTC; CDR3: CASSPGTGTYEGYTF
J: TRBJ2-7; D: TRBD2; V: TRBV5-1; size: NA; DNA: TGCGCCAGCAGCTTGTTTAGCGGGGACTACGAGCAGTACTTC; CDR3: CASSLFSGDYEQYF
J: TRBJ1-4; D: NA; V: TRBV28; size: NA; DNA: TGTGCCAGCACCACAGCGGGGGGAGGAGGGGAAAAACTGTTTTTT; CDR3: CASTTAGGGGEKLFF
J: TRBJ1-1; D: NA; V: TRBV7-2; size: NA; DNA: TGTGCCAGCGGGGACACCTACCACACTGAAGCTTTCTTT; CDR3: CASGDTYHTEAFF
J: TRBJ2-7; D: NA; V: TRBV2; size: NA; DNA: TGTGCCAGGGCCGGGAGTGGGACCTACGAGCAGTACTTC; CDR3: CARAGSGTYEQYF
J: TRBJ1-5; D: TRBD1; V: TRBV29-1; size: NA; DNA: TGCAGCATCTACAGGGGGCCTAGCAATCAGCCCCAGCATTTT; CDR3: CSIYRGPSNQPQHF
J: TRBJ2-7; D: TRBD2; V: TRBV18; size: NA; DNA: TGTGCCAGCTCACCAGGGACTAGCGGGAGGGGCGAGCAGTACTTC; CDR3: CASSPGTSGRGEQYF
J: TRBJ1-5; D: NA; V: TRBV2; size: NA; DNA: TGTGCCAGCATGGTAGATCTTGTTAATCAGCCCCAGCATTTT; CDR3: CASMVDLVNQPQHF
J: TRBJ1-2; D: TRBD1; V: TRBV6-5; size: NA; DNA: TGTGCCAGCACCCGGACAGGGAGCGGCTATGGCTACACCTTC; CDR3: CASTRTGSGYGYTF
J: TRBJ2-7; D: TRBD1; V: TRBV7-9; size: NA; DNA: TGTGCCAGCAGCTTAGGACAGGGGGTGGCCTACGAGCAGTACTTC; CDR3: CASSLGQGVAYEQYF
J: TRBJ2-3; D: NA; V: TRBV15; size: NA; DNA: TGTGCCACCAGCAGAGAGGCACAAACGCAGTATTTT; CDR3: CATSREAQTQYF
J: TRBJ1-1; D: NA; V: TRBV2; size: NA; DNA: TGTGCCAGCAAGCGGACCCTGAACACTGAAGCTTTCTTT; CDR3: CASKRTLNTEAFF
J: TRBJ2-2; D: TRBD1; V: TRBV6-1; size: NA; DNA: TGTGCCAGCAGTGGGGCAGGGACAGGGGGACCCGGGGAGCTGTTTTTT; CDR3: CASSGAGTGGPGELFF
J: TRBJ1-4; D: NA; V: TRBV4-3; size: NA; DNA: TGCGCCAGCAGCCAAGACAGTGGAGGAGTACATGAAAAACTGTTTTTT; CDR3: CASSQDSGGVHEKLFF
J: TRBJ2-7; D: NA; V: TRBV14; size: once; DNA: TGTGCCAGCAGCCACGGCGGGATCTACGAGCAGTACTTC; CDR3: CASSHGGIYEQYF
J: TRBJ2-2; D: TRBD1; V: TRBV10-3; size: NA; DNA: TGTGCCATCAGGCCTACCCCCGGGACAGGGGGGAAGAACACCGGGGAGCTGTTTTTT; CDR3: CAIRPTPGTGGKNTGELFF
J: TRBJ2-7; D: NA; V: TRBV6-1; size: NA; DNA: TGTGCCAGCAGTGAATTGGCAGGGGTGGCCTACGAGCAGTACTTC; CDR3: CASSELAGVAYEQYF
J: TRBJ2-2; D: TRBD2; V: TRBV12-5; size: NA; DNA: TGTGCTAGTGGTTTGGCTAGCGGGGGAGGTACCGGGGAGCTGTTTTTT; CDR3: CASGLASGGGTGELFF
J: TRBJ2-1; D: NA; V: TRBV4-1; size: once; DNA: TGCGCCAGCAGCCAAGTCGCACTAGCCGACTACAATGAGCAGTTCTTC; CDR3: CASSQVALADYNEQFF
J: TRBJ2-3; D: NA; V: TRBV7-7; size: NA; DNA: TGTGCCAGCAGCCGACTTGTGGGAGATACGCAGTATTTT; CDR3: CASSRLVGDTQYF
J: TRBJ1-2; D: TRBD1; V: TRBV28; size: NA; DNA: TGTGCCAGCATGCCGGGACAGCGTCTATTTAACTATGGCTACACCTTC; CDR3: CASMPGQRLFNYGYTF
J: TRBJ2-4; D: TRBD2; V: TRBV6-6; size: NA; DNA: TGTGCCAGCAGCGCTCTAGCGGGAGTAGCCAAAAACATTCAGTACTTC; CDR3: CASSALAGVAKNIQYF
J: TRBJ2-7; D: TRBD2; V: TRBV4-3; size: NA; DNA: TGCGCCAGCAGCTCCCCGACTAGCCTGGGGGAGCAGTACTTC; CDR3: CASSSPTSLGEQYF
J: TRBJ2-1; D: NA; V: TRBV21-1; size: NA; DNA: TGTGCCATCACCGGGACTAGCGGTTTACGCGGCTCCTACAATGAGCAGTTCTTC; CDR3: CAITGTSGLRGSYNEQFF
J: TRBJ2-3; D: NA; V: TRBV30; size: few; DNA: TGTGCCTGGAGTGGGACAGGGAGGGCAGATACGCAGTATTTT; CDR3: CAWSGTGRADTQYF
J: TRBJ1-4; D: TRBD1; V: TRBV6-5; size: NA; DNA: TGTGCCAGCAGCGACAGGGTAACTAATGAAAAACTGTTTTTT; CDR3: CASSDRVTNEKLFF
J: TRBJ2-5; D: NA; V: TRBV5-1; size: NA; DNA: TGCGCCAGCAGCTCGGGGGTACAGGGGGAGACCCAGTACTTC; CDR3: CASSSGVQGETQYF
J: TRBJ2-2; D: TRBD1; V: TRBV28; size: NA; DNA: TGTGCCAGCAGTCGGACAGGCGGAGCCGGGGAGCTGTTTTTT; CDR3: CASSRTGGAGELFF
J: TRBJ1-2; D: TRBD1; V: TRBV28; size: NA; DNA: TGTGCCAGCAGTTTATGGCCCGCAGGGGGAGGCTACACCTTC; CDR3: CASSLWPAGGGYTF
J: TRBJ2-3; D: NA; V: TRBV4-1; size: NA; DNA: TGCGCCAGCAGCCAACCCATTTTGCGTGATACGCAGTATTTT; CDR3: CASSQPILRDTQYF
J: TRBJ2-7; D: TRBD1; V: TRBV5-1; size: NA; DNA: TGCGCCAGCAGCCTGTTTAACAGACAGGGTTCCAACGAGCAGTACTTC; CDR3: CASSLFNRQGSNEQYF
J: TRBJ2-7; D: TRBD1; V: TRBV6-5; size: NA; DNA: TGTGCCAGCAGTTACCCCGGGACAGGGAGCGACGAGCAGTACTTC; CDR3: CASSYPGTGSDEQYF
J: TRBJ2-3; D: TRBD1; V: TRBV10-3; size: NA; DNA: TGTGCCATCAATGGAGTGCAGGGGGCTGATACGCAGTATTTT; CDR3: CAINGVQGADTQYF
J: TRBJ1-2; D: NA; V: TRBV7-9; size: NA; DNA: TGTGCCAGCAGTCCCGACAGTCAGAACGGCTACACCTTC; CDR3: CASSPDSQNGYTF
J: TRBJ1-5; D: NA; V: TRBV7-2; size: NA; DNA: TGTGCCAGCAGCTCGAGGAGCCTTAATCAGCCCCAGCATTTT; CDR3: CASSSRSLNQPQHF
J: TRBJ2-1; D: NA; V: TRBV4-1; size: NA; DNA: TGCGCCAGCAGCCAAGACGGCGACTACAACAATGAGCAGTTCTTC; CDR3: CASSQDGDYNNEQFF
J: TRBJ2-1; D: TRBD2; V: TRBV18; size: NA; DNA: TGTGCCAGCTCCCGCGGTAGGGCTAGCGGGGGCCGTGTGAATGAGCAGTTCTTC; CDR3: CASSRGRASGGRVNEQFF
J: TRBJ1-1; D: NA; V: TRBV6-5; size: once; DNA: TGTGCCAGCAGTACCATCACATTTACTGAAGCTTTCTTT; CDR3: CASSTITFTEAFF
J: TRBJ2-1; D: TRBD2; V: TRBV4-1; size: NA; DNA: TGCGCCAGCAGCCCGGGACTAGCGGGACGGAAGGATCAGTTCTTC; CDR3: CASSPGLAGRKDQFF
J: TRBJ2-1; D: TRBD1; V: TRBV18; size: once; DNA: TGTGCCAGCTCACCACCGAGGACAGGTGGAAACAATGAGCAGTTCTTC; CDR3: CASSPPRTGGNNEQFF
J: TRBJ1-2; D: TRBD1; V: TRBV6-5; size: NA; DNA: TGTGCCAGCCGAAGGGGACAGGGGTCGGCTGGCTACACCTTC; CDR3: CASRRGQGSAGYTF
J: TRBJ2-3; D: TRBD2; V: TRBV6-6; size: NA; DNA: TGTGCCAGCAGACCGACTAGCGGGGGTGATACGCAGTATTTT; CDR3: CASRPTSGGDTQYF
J: TRBJ2-2; D: TRBD1; V: TRBV28; size: NA; DNA: TGTGCCAGCAGCGCCTGGGACAGACCGAACACCGGGGAGCTGTTTTTT; CDR3: CASSAWDRPNTGELFF
J: TRBJ1-2; D: NA; V: TRBV5-1; size: NA; DNA: TGCGCCAGCAGCATACAGATTGGTAGCTATGGCTACACCTTC; CDR3: CASSIQIGSYGYTF
J: TRBJ2-2; D: NA; V: TRBV9; size: NA; DNA: TGTGCCAGCAGCGTTGAACAGGGTGTGGGGTTAGCCGGGGAGCTGTTTTTT; CDR3: CASSVEQGVGLAGELFF
J: TRBJ2-5; D: NA; V: TRBV28; size: NA; DNA: TGTGCCAGCACCACCGGACTATCGCAAGAGACCCAGTACTTC; CDR3: CASTTGLSQETQYF
J: TRBJ1-1; D: NA; V: TRBV28; size: NA; DNA: TGTGCCAGCAGTTTTGGGGGGTTGAACACTGAAGCTTTCTTT; CDR3: CASSFGGLNTEAFF
J: TRBJ2-1; D: TRBD2; V: TRBV5-6; size: NA; DNA: TGTGCCAGCAGCTTGCGCGCGGGAGGTTACAATGAGCAGTTCTTC; CDR3: CASSLRAGGYNEQFF
J: TRBJ2-5; D: NA; V: TRBV7-7; size: NA; DNA: TGTGCTAGCAGCTTAAGCAGGTCGGAACAGACCCAGTACTTC; CDR3: CASSLSRSEQTQYF
J: TRBJ1-1; D: TRBD1; V: TRBV27; size: once; DNA: TGTGCCAGCAGGAGGACAGGGAACGAAGCTTTCTTT; CDR3: CASRRTGNEAFF
J: TRBJ2-7; D: NA; V: TRBV5-1; size: NA; DNA: TGCGCCAGCAGGGGGGGGCTTCGCTCCTACGAGCAGTACTTC; CDR3: CASRGGLRSYEQYF
J: TRBJ2-2; D: NA; V: TRBV19; size: NA; DNA: TGTGCCAGTAGTGGTTGGGGGGAGACCGGGGAGCTGTTTTTT; CDR3: CASSGWGETGELFF
J: TRBJ2-5; D: NA; V: TRBV7-2; size: NA; DNA: TGTGCCAGCACCCCCCAGCGTGGGGAGACCCAGTACTTC; CDR3: CASTPQRGETQYF